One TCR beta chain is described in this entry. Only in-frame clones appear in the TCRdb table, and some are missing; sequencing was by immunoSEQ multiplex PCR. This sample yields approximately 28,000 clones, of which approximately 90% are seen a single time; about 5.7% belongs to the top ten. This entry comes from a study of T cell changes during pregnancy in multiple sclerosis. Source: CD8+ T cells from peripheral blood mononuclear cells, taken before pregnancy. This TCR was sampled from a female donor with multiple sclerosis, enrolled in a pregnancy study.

This CDR3 reads CASMSQKLFF. Written as DNA, the CDR3 is TGTGCCAGCATGAGTCAAAAACTGTTTTTT. The V and J genes are TRBV2 and TRBJ1-4, with D uncertain. The germline gives CDR1 SNHLY, CDR2 FYNNEI. CDR3 size: 10 residues. Trimming stripped 7 bases from V and 9 bases from J, with 6 bases between.